One sample yielded the 2 T cell receptor beta chains listed below, sequenced in a study of blood T cell repertoires in COVID-19. Assay used: immunoSEQ multiplex PCR; TCRdb lists only in-frame clones, some missing. The sample shows a few hundred thousand clones, around 82% of them seen only once. Material: peripheral blood. All receptors derive from a human donor with COVID-19, enrolled during active disease. The donor label of this sample is uncertain.

The chain is built from TRBV20-1 and TRBJ1-6, with D uncertain. CDR3 size: 11 residues. Trimming shortened V by 5 bases and J by 5 bases, and 4 bases separated the two germline ends. The germline gives CDR1 DFQATT, CDR2 SNEGSKA (reference sequence). The CDR3 bases are TGCAGTGCTTCTGATAATTCACCCCTCCACTTT. Translation: CSASDNSPLHF.

This chain uses TRBV7-9 with TRBJ1-1; D is perhaps TRBD1 (6 bases). The CDR3 contains 14 residues. In germline, CDR1 is SEHNR, CDR2 FQNEAQ (reference sequence). Trimming removed 2 bases from V and 2 bases from J, with 9 bases in between. CDR3 DNA: TGTGCCAGCAGCTTACAGGGGATCAACACTGAAGCTTTCTTT. It encodes CASSLQGINTEAFF.